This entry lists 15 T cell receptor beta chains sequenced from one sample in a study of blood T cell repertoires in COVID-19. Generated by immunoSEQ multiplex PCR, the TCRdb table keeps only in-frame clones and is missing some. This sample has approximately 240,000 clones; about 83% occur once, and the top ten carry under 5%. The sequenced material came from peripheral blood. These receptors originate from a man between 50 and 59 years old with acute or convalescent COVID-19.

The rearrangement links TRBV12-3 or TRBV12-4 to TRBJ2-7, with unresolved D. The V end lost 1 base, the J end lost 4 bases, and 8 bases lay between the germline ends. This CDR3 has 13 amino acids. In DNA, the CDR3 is TGTGCCAGCAGTTTAGACAGAGATTACGAGCAGTACTTC. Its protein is CASSLDRDYEQYF.

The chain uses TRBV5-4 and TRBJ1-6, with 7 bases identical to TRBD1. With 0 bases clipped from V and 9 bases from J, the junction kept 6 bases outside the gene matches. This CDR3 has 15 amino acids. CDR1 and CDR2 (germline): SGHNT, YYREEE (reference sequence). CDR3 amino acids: CASSLGAGGGSPLHF. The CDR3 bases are TGTGCCAGCAGCTTGGGTGCAGGGGGTGGTTCACCCCTCCACTTT.

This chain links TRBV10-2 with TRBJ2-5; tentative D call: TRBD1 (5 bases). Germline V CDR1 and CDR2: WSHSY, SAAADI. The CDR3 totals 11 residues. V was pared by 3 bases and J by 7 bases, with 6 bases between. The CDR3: CASSERGTQYF. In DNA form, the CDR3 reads TGCGCCAGCAGTGAAAGGGGGACCCAGTACTTC.

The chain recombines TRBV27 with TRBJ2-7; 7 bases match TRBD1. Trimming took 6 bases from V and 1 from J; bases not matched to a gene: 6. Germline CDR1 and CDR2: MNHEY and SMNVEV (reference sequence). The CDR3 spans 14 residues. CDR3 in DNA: TGTGCCAGCAGGAGGACAGGTGGGTCCTACGAGCAGTACTTC. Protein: CASRRTGGSYEQYF.

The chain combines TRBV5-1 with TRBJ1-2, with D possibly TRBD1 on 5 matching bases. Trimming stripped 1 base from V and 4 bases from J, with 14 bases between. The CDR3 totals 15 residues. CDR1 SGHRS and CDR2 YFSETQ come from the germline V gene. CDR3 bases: TGCGCCAGCAGCTTGCCCAGGGAGGGAGGCTATGGCTACACCTTC. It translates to CASSLPREGGYGYTF. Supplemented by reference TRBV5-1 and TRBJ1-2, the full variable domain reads KAGVTQTPRYLIKTRGQQVTLSCSPISGHRSVSWYQQTPGQGLQFLFEYFSETQRNKGNFPGRFSGRQFSNSRSEMNVSTLELGDSALYLCASSLPREGGYGYTFGSGTRLTVV.

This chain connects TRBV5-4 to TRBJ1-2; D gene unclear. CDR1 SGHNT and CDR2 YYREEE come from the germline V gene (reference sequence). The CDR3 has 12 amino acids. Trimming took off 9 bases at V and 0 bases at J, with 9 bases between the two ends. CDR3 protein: CATGFSNYGYTF. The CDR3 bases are TGTGCCACCGGGTTCTCTAACTATGGCTACACCTTC.

The CDR3 DNA sequence: TGTGCCAGCACTTCGACAGCAACCTCTGGAAACACCATATATTTT. This translates into CASTSTATSGNTIYF. The chain uses TRBV27 and TRBJ1-3; TRBD1 might be the D (5 bases). Trimming left V 7 bases short and J 0 bases short, with 13 bases between. The CDR3 covers 15 residues. CDR1 and CDR2 (germline): MNHEY, SMNVEV (reference sequence).

Written as DNA, the CDR3 is TGTGCCAGCAGCTTAGGGCCGCATGTCTATAGCAATCAGCCCCAGCATTTT. Its translation: CASSLGPHVYSNQPQHF. The chain combines TRBV7-3 with TRBJ1-5; no clear D. Germline assignment: CDR1 SGHTA and CDR2 FQGTGA. V gave up 2 bases and J gave up 0 bases, with 14 bases separating them. The CDR3 contains 17 residues. Variable domain in full (rest from reference TRBV7-3 and TRBJ1-5): GAGVSQTPSNKVTEKGKYVELRCDPISGHTALYWYRQSLGQGPEFLIYFQGTGAADDSGLPNDRFFAVRPEGSVSTLKIQRTERGDSAVYLCASSLGPHVYSNQPQHFGDGTRLSIL.

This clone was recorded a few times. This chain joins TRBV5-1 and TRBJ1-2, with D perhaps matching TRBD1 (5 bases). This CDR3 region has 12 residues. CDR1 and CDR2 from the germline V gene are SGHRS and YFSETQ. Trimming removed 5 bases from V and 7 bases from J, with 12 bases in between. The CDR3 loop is CASSGGTFGYTF. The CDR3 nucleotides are TGCGCCAGCAGTGGAGGGACTTTTGGCTACACCTTC. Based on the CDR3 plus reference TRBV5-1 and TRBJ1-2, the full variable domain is KAGVTQTPRYLIKTRGQQVTLSCSPISGHRSVSWYQQTPGQGLQFLFEYFSETQRNKGNFPGRFSGRQFSNSRSEMNVSTLELGDSALYLCASSGGTFGYTFGSGTRLTVV.

The CDR3, as DNA: TGTGCCAGCAGCTTTAGGGGGCTTACAAATGAGCAGTTCTTC. Protein: CASSFRGLTNEQFF. V is TRBV7-2 and J is TRBJ2-1; 7 bases agree with TRBD1. Unmatched junction bases numbered 6, after V lost 3 bases and J lost 7 bases. The length of the CDR3 is 14 residues. The germline CDR1 and CDR2 sequences are SGHTA and FQGNSA.

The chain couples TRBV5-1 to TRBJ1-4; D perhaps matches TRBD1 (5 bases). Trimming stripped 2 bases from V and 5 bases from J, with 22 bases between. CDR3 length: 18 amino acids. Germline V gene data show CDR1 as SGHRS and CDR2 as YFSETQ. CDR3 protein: CASSFFPRQQFLNEKLFF. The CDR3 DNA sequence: TGCGCCAGCAGCTTTTTTCCTAGACAGCAGTTTCTAAATGAAAAACTGTTTTTT.

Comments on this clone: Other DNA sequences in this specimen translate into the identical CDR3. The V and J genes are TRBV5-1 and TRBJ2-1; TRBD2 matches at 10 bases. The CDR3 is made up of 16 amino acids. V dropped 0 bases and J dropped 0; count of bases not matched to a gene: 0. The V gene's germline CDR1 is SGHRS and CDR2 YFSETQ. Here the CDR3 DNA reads TGCGCCAGCAGCTTGGCTAGCGGGAGCTCCTACAATGAGCAGTTCTTC. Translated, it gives CASSLASGSSYNEQFF.

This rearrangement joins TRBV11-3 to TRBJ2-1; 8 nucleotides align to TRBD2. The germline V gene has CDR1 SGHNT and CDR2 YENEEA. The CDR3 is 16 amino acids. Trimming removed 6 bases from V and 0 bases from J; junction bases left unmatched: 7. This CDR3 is CASSKVSGASYNEQFF. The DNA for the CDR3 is TGTGCCAGCAGTAAGGTTAGCGGGGCCTCCTACAATGAGCAGTTCTTC.

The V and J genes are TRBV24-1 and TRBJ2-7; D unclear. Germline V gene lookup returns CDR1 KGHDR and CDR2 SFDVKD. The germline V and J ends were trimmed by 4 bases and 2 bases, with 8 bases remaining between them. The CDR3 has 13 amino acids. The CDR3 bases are TGTGCCACCAGTGACTCTGGCACCTACGAGCAGTACTTC. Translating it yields CATSDSGTYEQYF.

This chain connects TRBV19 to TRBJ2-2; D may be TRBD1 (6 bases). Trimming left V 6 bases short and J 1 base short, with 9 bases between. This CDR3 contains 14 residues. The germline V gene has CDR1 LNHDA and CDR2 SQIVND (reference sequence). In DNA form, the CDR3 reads TGTGCCAGTAGACGGGGACAGAACACCGGGGAGCTGTTTTTT. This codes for CASRRGQNTGELFF.